These T cell receptor beta chains were read from a single sample in a study of cytomegalovirus exposure and HLA in healthy donors. Measured with immunoSEQ multiplex PCR; TCRdb has only the in-frame clones, and not every one. The table includes approximately 73,000 clones, roughly 96% detected once. The specimen was PBMCs. The receptors originated from a man aged 18-30 years in good health and CMV-seronegative. Both conserved end residues are part of each CDR3. The D gene is left open where the match is weak. Where a row states a size, it is once, few, many or the class of an expanded clone; other rows omit it.

j_call clone_size d_call v_call cdr3_nt cdr3_aa
TRBJ1-1 NA NA TRBV30 TGTGCCTGGAGTGTAGACTCCACAACTGAAGCTTTCTTT CAWSVDSTTEAFF
TRBJ2-6 NA NA TRBV2 TGTGCCAGCAGTGAATGGGCGGGGATGGGGGCCAACGTCCTGACTTTC CASSEWAGMGANVLTF
TRBJ2-1 NA NA TRBV12-5 TGTGCTAGTCGTCCGGGGGATTACAATGAGCAGTTCTTC CASRPGDYNEQFF
TRBJ2-5 NA NA TRBV7-6 TGTGCCAGCAGCTTAGGTCGGACACCGCAAGAGACCCAGTACTTC CASSLGRTPQETQYF
TRBJ2-6 NA TRBD1 TRBV30 TGTGCCTGGACCGAAGGGGGCCATTCTGGGGCCAACGTCCTGACTTTC CAWTEGGHSGANVLTF
TRBJ2-7 NA NA TRBV13 TGTGCCAGCAGCTTAGGACGGGGGGCCGGCTACGAGCAGTACTTC CASSLGRGAGYEQYF
TRBJ2-1 NA NA TRBV5-8 TGTGCCAGCAGCTTCAGCAATGAGCAGTTCTTC CASSFSNEQFF
TRBJ2-7 NA NA TRBV7-9 TGTGCCAGCAGCCCACCGGACATCTACGAGCAGTACTTC CASSPPDIYEQYF
TRBJ1-2 few TRBD1 TRBV27 TGTGCCAGCAGTTCCTGGACAGGGGGGGACTATGGCTACACCTTC CASSSWTGGDYGYTF
TRBJ1-5 NA TRBD1 TRBV10-1 TGCGCCAGCAGTGAGTGGGCCCCTTTCGACAGGGTAAGCAATCAGCCCCAGCATTTT CASSEWAPFDRVSNQPQHF
TRBJ1-5 once NA TRBV5-5 TGTGCCAGCAGCTTGAGGCAGGGCAATCAGCCCCAGCATTTT CASSLRQGNQPQHF
TRBJ2-3 once NA TRBV5-1 TGCGCCAGCAGCTACGTTCATACCCCCTTAACAGGGTATGCAGATACGCAGTATTTT CASSYVHTPLTGYADTQYF
TRBJ2-6 NA NA TRBV11-2 TGTGCCAGCAGCTTAATATCGCGGCCTGGGGCCAACGTCCTGACTTTC CASSLISRPGANVLTF
TRBJ1-1 NA NA TRBV23-1 TGCGCCAGCCACCTCAGGGCAACCAAAGTACTAAAGGCTGCTGAAGCTTTCTTT CASHLRATKVLKAAEAFF
TRBJ2-7 NA TRBD2 TRBV5-8 TGTGCCAGCGCGATTTACGAAATAGGAGCGGGGTACGAGCAGTACTTC CASAIYEIGAGYEQYF
TRBJ1-5 NA NA TRBV19 TGTGCCAGTACCATGGGGAGCTTTAGCAATCAGCCCCAGCATTTT CASTMGSFSNQPQHF
TRBJ1-6 NA NA TRBV18 TGTGCCAGCTCACCGGCAGAGGCTACACCCCTCCACTTT CASSPAEATPLHF